This TCR beta chain was captured by sequencing in a study of blood T cell repertoires in COVID-19. The overall study: T cells, B-cell-depleted T cells, or PBMCs supplied cDNA or gDNA.

The assay was immunoSEQ multiplex PCR, and TCRdb's table has in-frame clones only and misses some. The sample yields roughly 30,000 clones, just over 90% seen once. The CDR3 is 15 amino acids. J is TRBJ2-7 and V is TRBV21-1; the table's D call of TRBD1 was not tested on the DNA. TRBV21-1 has pseudogene status. This sequence originates from a man aged 55 to 70 with acute or convalescent COVID-19. The sample was peripheral blood. DNA for the CDR3: TGTGCCAGCAGCCCCCGTGGCAGTTCCTCCTACGAGCAGTACTTC. Translating gives CASSPRGSSSYEQYF.